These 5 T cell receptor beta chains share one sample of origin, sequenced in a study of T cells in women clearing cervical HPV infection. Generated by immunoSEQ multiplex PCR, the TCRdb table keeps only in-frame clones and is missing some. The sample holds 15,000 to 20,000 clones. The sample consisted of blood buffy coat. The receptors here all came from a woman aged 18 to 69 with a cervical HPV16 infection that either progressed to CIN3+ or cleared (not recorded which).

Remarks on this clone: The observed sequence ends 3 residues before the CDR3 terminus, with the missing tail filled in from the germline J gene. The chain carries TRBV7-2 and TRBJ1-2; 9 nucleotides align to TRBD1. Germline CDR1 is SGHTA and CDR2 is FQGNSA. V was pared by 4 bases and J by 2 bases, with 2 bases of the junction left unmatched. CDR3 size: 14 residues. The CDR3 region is CASSSGTGNYGYTF. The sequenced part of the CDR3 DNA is TGTGCCAGCAGCTCCGGGACAGGGAACTATGGC.

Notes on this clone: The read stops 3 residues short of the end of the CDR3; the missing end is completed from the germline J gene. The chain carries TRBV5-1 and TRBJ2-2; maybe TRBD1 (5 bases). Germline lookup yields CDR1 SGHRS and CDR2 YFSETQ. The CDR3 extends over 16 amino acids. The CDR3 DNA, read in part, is TGCGCCAGCAGCACCCAGGGATCCTCTGGGGCCAACGTG. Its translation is CASSTQGSSGANV. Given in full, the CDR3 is CASSTQGSSGANVLFF.

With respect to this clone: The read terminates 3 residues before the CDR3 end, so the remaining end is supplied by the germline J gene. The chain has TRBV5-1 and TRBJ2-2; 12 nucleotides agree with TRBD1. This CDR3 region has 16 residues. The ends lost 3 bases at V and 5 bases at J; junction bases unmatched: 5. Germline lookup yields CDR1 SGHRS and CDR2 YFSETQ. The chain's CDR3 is CASSSGQGAGTGELFF. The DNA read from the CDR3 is TGCGCCAGCAGCTCGGGACAGGGGGCTGGGACCGGGGAG.

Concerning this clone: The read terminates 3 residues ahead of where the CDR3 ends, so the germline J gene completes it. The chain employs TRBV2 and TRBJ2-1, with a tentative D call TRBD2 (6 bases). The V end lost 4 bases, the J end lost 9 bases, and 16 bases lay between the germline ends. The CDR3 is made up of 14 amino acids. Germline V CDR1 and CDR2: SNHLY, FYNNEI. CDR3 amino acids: CASSANSGISEQFF. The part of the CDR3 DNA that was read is TGTGCCAGCAGTGCGAATAGCGGAATCAGTGAG. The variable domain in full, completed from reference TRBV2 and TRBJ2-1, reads EPEVTQTPSHQVTQMGQEVILRCVPISNHLYFYWYRQILGQKVEFLVSFYNNEISEKSEIFDDQFSVERPDGSNFTLKIRSTKLEDSAMYFCASSANSGISEQFFGPGTRLTVL.

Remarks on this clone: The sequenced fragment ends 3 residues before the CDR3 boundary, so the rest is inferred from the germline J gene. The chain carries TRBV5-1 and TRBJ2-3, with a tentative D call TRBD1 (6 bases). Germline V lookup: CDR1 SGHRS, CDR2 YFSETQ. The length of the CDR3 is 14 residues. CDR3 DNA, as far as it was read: TGCGCCAGCAGCTCCACGGACAGCCAAGAGACG. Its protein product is CASSSTDSQET. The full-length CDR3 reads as CASSSTDSQETQYF.